The T cell receptor beta chain under discussion was sequenced for a study of OX40 agonist ivuxolimab in advanced cancers. About the study as a whole: Ivuxolimab was a fully human IgG2 agonistic monoclonal antibody targeting the costimulatory receptor OX40 (CD134). Intravenous ivuxolimab was administered to patients every 2 weeks at six dose levels: 0.01, 0.1, 0.3, 1.5, 3 and 10 mg/kg. Of the approximately 54 dose-escalation patients, hepatocellular carcinoma was present in around 19, melanoma in roughly 15, renal cell carcinoma in 9 and head and neck cancer in 9. The dose-escalation cohort was about 87% male with a mean age of around 62 years, ranging from roughly 23 to 85. Patients were allowed to have had prior anti-PD-1, anti-PD-L1 or anti-CTLA-4 therapy, and approximately 43% of the dose-escalation patients had previously received checkpoint inhibitors. Partial responses occurred in three dose-escalation patients, of whom one had hepatocellular carcinoma and two had cutaneous melanoma. The point of sequencing TCRbeta in the periphery was to test whether ivuxolimab changed TCR sequence diversity and drove clonal T-cell expansion. The paper covers the monotherapy dose-escalation part of the phase I ivuxolimab trial, which included N ≈ 52 patients. General conclusions and limits of the study: At doses of 0.1 to 3.0 mg/kg, clonal expansion of both CD4+ and CD8+ blood T cells was observed from baseline to week 6. Low levels of normalized T-cell clonal expansion were also seen in some nonresponding patients. In partial responders in the 0.1-3.0 mg/kg groups, normalized peripheral clonal expansion was found to be among the lowest, especially among CD8+ T cells. After ivuxolimab, CD8+ T cells had more expanded clones than CD4+ T cells on average. Antigen specificity was not determined for the clonally expanded peripheral T cells.

Details on this clone: The specificity of this receptor is unknown. Nothing much larger sits one base from this clone, and base qualities are not available.

Patients with autoimmune disease history or receiving systemic immunosuppression were excluded from the trial. Peripheral blood for TCR sequencing was collected from all dose cohorts at baseline, on cycle 4 day 1, and on cycle 7 day 1. The samples were drawn from a first-in-human, open-label, multicenter phase I dose-escalation trial of ivuxolimab. The trial enrolled adults with locally advanced or metastatic head and neck squamous cell, hepatocellular, melanoma or renal cell carcinoma. Before TCR sequencing, CD4+ T cells and CD8+ T cells from peripheral blood were sorted into separate populations. For sequencing of the TCRbeta CDR3 region, genomic DNA was extracted from the sorted cells. The immunoSEQ Assay was used to sequence the TCRbeta CDR3 regions. What TCRdb holds here is the immuneACCESS table cut down to in-frame rearrangements. Part of the clones is not present; checked against another copy, under half of the missing clones reflect an unresolved V gene, and the others are unexplained. In all, the sample holds 65,000 to 75,000 clones, and about nine tenths of those were seen once. 4% of the sample is in the top ten clones.

CDR1 is given as SNHLY and CDR2 as FYNNEI, both from the germline V gene. V and J are truncated by 0 bases and 12 bases respectively, leaving an intervening sequence of 9 bases. The CDR3, cysteine through phenylalanine, is 11 amino acids long. The sequence is cut down to CDR3 DNA, 33 bases in frame from base 1. This TCR was recovered from an adult with an advanced solid tumor such as melanoma, head and neck, liver or kidney cancer. Sequencing used CD4+ or CD8+ T cells sorted from blood, obtained in a trial of the OX40 agonist ivuxolimab. The chain couples TRBV2 to TRBJ2-7, with no D gene named confidently. The CDR3: CASSEAAVPYF. The DNA is as follows: TGTGCCAGCAGTGAAGCGGCGGTTCCGTACTTC.